This T cell receptor beta chain stems from a study of shared clonotypes between healthy human individuals. Study findings and constraints: Generation probabilities of non-shared clonotypes were lower (relative to those shared by all four donors).

The CDR3 length is 15 residues. V lost 0 bases and J lost 8, with 16 bases in between. CDR1 and CDR2 (germline): SGHAT, FQNNGV. Points on this clone: Its target is not known.

Measured with immunoSEQ multiplex PCR; TCRdb has only the in-frame clones, and not every one. The sample has some 980,000 clones; around 80% are singletons. The specimen sequenced was memory CD4+ T cells sorted from blood. As to subset: CD45RA-negative fraction. The chain is built from TRBV11-2 and TRBJ1-2, with D perhaps TRBD1 (5 bases). The origin of this receptor is a man younger than 30 in good health. The CDR3 region has the DNA TGTGCCAGCAGCTTAGATGGAGGGGCAGTAAGCGGCTACACCTTC. Translated, it gives CASSLDGGAVSGYTF.